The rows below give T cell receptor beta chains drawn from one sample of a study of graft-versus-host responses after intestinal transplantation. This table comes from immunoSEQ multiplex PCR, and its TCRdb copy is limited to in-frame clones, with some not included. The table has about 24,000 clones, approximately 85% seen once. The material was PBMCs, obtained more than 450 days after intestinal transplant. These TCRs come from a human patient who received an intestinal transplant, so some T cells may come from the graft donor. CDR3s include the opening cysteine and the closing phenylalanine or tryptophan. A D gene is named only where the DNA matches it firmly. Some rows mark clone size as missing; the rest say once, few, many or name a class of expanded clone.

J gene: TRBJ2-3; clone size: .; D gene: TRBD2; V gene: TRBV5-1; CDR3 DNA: TGCGCCAGCAGCTATCTAGCGGGATGGAGGTCAGATACGCAGTATTTT; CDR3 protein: CASSYLAGWRSDTQYF
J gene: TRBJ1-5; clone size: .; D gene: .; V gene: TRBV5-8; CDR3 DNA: TGTGCCAGCAGCTTGGACGAGACGGGATATAGCAATCAGCCCCAGCATTTT; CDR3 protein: CASSLDETGYSNQPQHF
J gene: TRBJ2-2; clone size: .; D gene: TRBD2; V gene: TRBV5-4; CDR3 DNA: TGTGCCAGCAGCTTGGCTCTTAGCGGGGGAAAGAACACCGGGGAGCTGTTTTTT; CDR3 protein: CASSLALSGGKNTGELFF
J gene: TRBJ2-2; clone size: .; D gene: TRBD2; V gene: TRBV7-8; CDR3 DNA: TGTGCCAGCAGCCCCCGGACTAGCGGGCGGGGCACCGGGGAGCTGTTTTTT; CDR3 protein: CASSPRTSGRGTGELFF
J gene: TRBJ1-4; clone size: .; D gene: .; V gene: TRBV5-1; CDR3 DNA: TGCGCCAGCAGCTTGGGTGGAAGACTGTTTTTT; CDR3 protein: CASSLGGRLFF
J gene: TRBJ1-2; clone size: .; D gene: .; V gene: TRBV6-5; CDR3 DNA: TGTGCCAGCAGTTACTCGAAGCGGACTAACTATGGCTACACCTTC; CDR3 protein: CASSYSKRTNYGYTF
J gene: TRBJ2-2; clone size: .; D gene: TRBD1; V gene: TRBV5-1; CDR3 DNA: TGCGCCAGCAGCAGCTGGGGACAGGCTAACACCGGGGAGCTGTTTTTT; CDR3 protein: CASSSWGQANTGELFF
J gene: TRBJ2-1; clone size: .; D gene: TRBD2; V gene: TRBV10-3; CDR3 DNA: TGTGCCATCTCTACCGGGAGGTCCAATGAGCAGTTCTTC; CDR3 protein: CAISTGRSNEQFF
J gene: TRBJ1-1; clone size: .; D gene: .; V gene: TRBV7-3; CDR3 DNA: TGTGCCAGCAGCTCAAGGGGCAGGGACACTGAAGCTTTCTTT; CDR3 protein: CASSSRGRDTEAFF
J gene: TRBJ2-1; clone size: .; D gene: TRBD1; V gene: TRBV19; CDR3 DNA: TGTGCCAGCTCAGGGGGCTCCTACAATGAGCAGTTCTTC; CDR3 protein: CASSGGSYNEQFF
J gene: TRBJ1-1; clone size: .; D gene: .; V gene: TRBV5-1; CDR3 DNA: TGCGCCAGCAGCTTGCGGGGGCTTGACACTGAAGCTTTCTTT; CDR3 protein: CASSLRGLDTEAFF
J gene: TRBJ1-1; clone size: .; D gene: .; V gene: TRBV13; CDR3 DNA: TGTGCCACCCGGTTTTCGGGTGCAGCTTTCTTT; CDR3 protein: CATRFSGAAFF
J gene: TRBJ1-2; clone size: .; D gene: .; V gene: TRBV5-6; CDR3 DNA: TGTGCCAGCAGCTTGGCGGCATTCGGCTACACCTTC; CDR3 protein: CASSLAAFGYTF
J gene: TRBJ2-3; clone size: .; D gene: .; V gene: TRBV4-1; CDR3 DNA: TGCGCCAGCAGCCAAGATCCTAGCGGCACAGATACGCAGTATTTT; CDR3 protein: CASSQDPSGTDTQYF
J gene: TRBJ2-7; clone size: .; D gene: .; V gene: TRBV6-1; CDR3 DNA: TGTGCCAGCAGTGAACGACCTGGGTACGAGCAGTACTTC; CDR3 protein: CASSERPGYEQYF
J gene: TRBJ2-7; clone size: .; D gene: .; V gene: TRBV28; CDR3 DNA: TGTGCCAGCAGTTTAGGGCGTTACGAGCAGTACTTC; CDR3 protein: CASSLGRYEQYF
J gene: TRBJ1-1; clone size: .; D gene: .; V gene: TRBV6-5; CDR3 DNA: TGTGCCAGCAAAGAAGAGAACACTGAAGCTTTCTTT; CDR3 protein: CASKEENTEAFF
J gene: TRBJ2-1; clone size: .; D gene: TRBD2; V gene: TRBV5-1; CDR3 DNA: TGCGCCAGCAGCACAGGTACGGGGGGGAATGAGCAGTTCTTC; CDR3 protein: CASSTGTGGNEQFF
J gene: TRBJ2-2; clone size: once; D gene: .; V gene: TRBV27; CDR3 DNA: TGTGCCAGCAGGCCACAGGGATATTATAACACCGGGGAGCTGTTTTTT; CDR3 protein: CASRPQGYYNTGELFF
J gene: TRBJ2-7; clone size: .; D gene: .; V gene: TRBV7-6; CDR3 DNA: TGTGCCAGCAGCTCACCGGAGGGAATGGGCGAGCAGTACTTC; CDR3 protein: CASSSPEGMGEQYF
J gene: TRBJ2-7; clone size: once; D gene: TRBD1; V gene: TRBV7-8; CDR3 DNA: TGTGCCAGCAGCTTAGGGGGGACAGGCTCCTACGAGCAGTACTTC; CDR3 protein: CASSLGGTGSYEQYF
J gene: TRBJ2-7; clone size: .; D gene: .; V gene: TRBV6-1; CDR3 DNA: TGTGCCAGCAGTGAAGGTCCAGAGGGGCAGCGGCGGCCCTACGAGCAGTACTTC; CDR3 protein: CASSEGPEGQRRPYEQYF
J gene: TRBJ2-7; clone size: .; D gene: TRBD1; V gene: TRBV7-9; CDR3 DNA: TGTGCCAGCAGCTACAGGGACAGGGTTTTCGACGAGCAGTACTTC; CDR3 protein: CASSYRDRVFDEQYF